One sample yielded the 9 T cell receptor beta chains listed below, sequenced in a study of blood T cell repertoires in COVID-19. This table comes from immunoSEQ multiplex PCR, and its TCRdb copy is limited to in-frame clones, with some not included. Among roughly 250,000 clones listed, about 85% were seen once. The sample was peripheral blood. These receptors originate from a man aged 35 to 55 with acute or convalescent COVID-19.

The CDR3 DNA reads TGTGCCAGCGCGTTGAAGGGGGATGAAAAACTGTTTTTT. It yields the protein CASALKGDEKLFF. This chain joins TRBV18 and TRBJ1-4; a weak D match, TRBD1 (6 bases). Germline CDR1 reads KGHSH; CDR2 reads LQKENI. Trimming left V 8 bases short and J 6 bases short, with 13 bases between. There are 13 residues in the CDR3.

This rearrangement joins TRBV5-4 to TRBJ1-6, with a weak D call TRBD1 (5 bases). Trimming removed 0 bases from V and 9 bases from J, with 16 bases in between. Germline assignment: CDR1 SGHNT and CDR2 YYREEE (reference sequence). This CDR3 is built from 16 residues. CDR3 nucleotide sequence: TGTGCCAGCAGCTTGGTGGGTTTAGGGGTAGGTTCACCCCTCCACTTT. Its translation is CASSLVGLGVGSPLHF.

The rearrangement uses TRBV29-1 and TRBJ1-2, with D perhaps TRBD1 (5 bases). V was clipped by 5 bases and J by 4 bases, with 20 bases between them. CDR1 is SQVTM, CDR2 ANQGSEA, per germline. The CDR3 is 15 amino acids. The CDR3 coding sequence is TGCAGCGTTTACTCGGACGCCTTGGGGGGCTATGGCTACACCTTC. Translating gives CSVYSDALGGYGYTF. The whole variable domain, remainder taken from reference TRBV29-1 and TRBJ1-2, is SAVISQKPSRDICQRGTSLTIQCQVDSQVTMMFWYRQQPGQSLTLIATANQGSEATYESGFVIDKFPISRPNLTFSTLTVSNMSPEDSSIYLCSVYSDALGGYGYTFGSGTRLTVV.

The gene calls are TRBV15 and TRBJ2-1; possible D gene TRBD2, 5 bases. The CDR3 covers 17 residues. The germline V gene has CDR1 LNHNV and CDR2 YYDKDF (reference sequence). The V end lost 0 bases, the J end lost 0 bases, and 12 bases lay between the germline ends. The DNA of the CDR3 is TGTGCCACCAGCAGAGAGCGAGGGTGGAGCTCCTACAATGAGCAGTTCTTC. It codes for CATSRERGWSSYNEQFF.

V and J are TRBV30 and TRBJ1-2, with a weak D call TRBD1 (6 bases). From germline, CDR1 is GTSNPN and CDR2 SVGIG (reference sequence). V was trimmed by 4 bases and J by 7 bases, leaving 16 bases between them. The CDR3 is 13 residues long. The CDR3 spells CAWTPGGAGGYTF. The DNA of the CDR3 is TGTGCCTGGACCCCCGGGGGGGCTGGTGGCTACACCTTC.

The chain carries TRBV7-2 and TRBJ2-7, with TRBD2 identical over 8 bases. The CDR3 has 15 amino acids. V lost 5 bases to trimming and J lost 4 bases; unmatched junction nucleotides: 10. Germline values: CDR1 SGHTA, CDR2 FQGNSA. For the CDR3, the DNA is TGTGCCAGCAGCCCCGGGGGGGCGAAATCGTACGAGCAGTACTTC. This gives the protein CASSPGGAKSYEQYF.

V and J are TRBV4-1 and TRBJ1-1; D uncertain. Germline V gives CDR1 MGHRA, CDR2 YSYEKL. V dropped 0 bases and J dropped 0 bases, with 5 bases sitting between them. This CDR3 is 14 amino acids long. CDR3 protein: CASSQEGMNTEAFF. CDR3 DNA: TGCGCCAGCAGCCAAGAGGGCATGAACACTGAAGCTTTCTTT.

V usage is TRBV6-5 and J usage is TRBJ1-1; 8 bases match TRBD1. The germline CDR1 and CDR2 sequences are MNHEY and SVGAGI. The ends lost 10 bases at V and 0 bases at J; junction bases unmatched: 10. The CDR3 has 15 residues. The CDR3 sequence is CAIKRQGNMNTEAFF. CDR3 DNA: TGTGCCATAAAGCGACAGGGGAACATGAACACTGAAGCTTTCTTT.

The table lists this clone with a count of one. This chain uses TRBV7-9 with TRBJ1-3; TRBD1 matches 8 bases. CDR1 and CDR2 from the germline V gene are SEHNR and FQNEAQ (reference sequence). Trimming at V came to 5 bases and at J to 4 bases, leaving 10 bases not matched to a gene. CDR3 size: 16 residues. In DNA, the CDR3 is TGTGCCAGCAGCCAGGGACAGGCTAATTTGGGAAACACCATATATTTT. It yields the protein CASSQGQANLGNTIYF.